Presented here are 17 T cell receptor beta chains from one specimen sequenced in a study of spatial heterogeneity in lung cancer (dated by TCRdb to 2018 to 2020). The sample's time point label, decoded: sample taken at primary tumor resection. Without any cell sorting, TCR sequencing was performed on whole RNA extracted either from tumor and nontumor lung tissue or from cryopreserved PBMC samples. The library came from 5' RACE. Sequencing was carried out with a NextSeq 500. TCRdb ran its own pipeline on the public reads, namely fastp trimming at Q25 and MiXCR clone calling, and kept in-frame beta chains. Identical CDR3 protein sequences are pooled into one entry, listed with their most common genes and DNA. Present in this sample are some 22,000 distinct CDR3 sequences, approximately 5% of which were seen just once. Less than 5.5% of the sample is held by the ten biggest clonotypes. The sample here was PBMCs, taken at surgery. These receptors all stem from a male donor with early-stage non-small cell lung cancer.

At least ten counts were recorded for this clonotype. The chain is built from TRBV28 and TRBJ2-3, with D unclear. Deletions cut 3 bases from V and 5 bases from J, with 9 bases between. The CDR3 length is 13 residues. The germline V gene has CDR1 MDHEN and CDR2 SYDVKM. CDR3 region: CASSFRARDTQYF. In DNA form, the CDR3 reads TGTGCCAGCAGTTTTAGAGCCAGAGATACGCAGTATTTT.

The sample holds a few counts of this clonotype. The rearrangement joins TRBV19 to TRBJ1-5, with D possibly matching TRBD1 (5 bases). Germline V gene data show CDR1 as LNHDA and CDR2 as SQIVND (reference sequence). The V end was cut by 3 bases, the J end by 1 base, with 13 bases between. The CDR3 sequence is 16 residues long. Here the CDR3 reads CASSIRQGRSNQPQHF. CDR3 DNA sequence: TGTGCCAGTAGTATTCGGCAGGGAAGAAGCAATCAGCCCCAGCATTTT.

This clonotype was picked up many times. J is TRBJ1-2 and V is TRBV5-1; D unresolved. The germline gives CDR1 SGHRS, CDR2 YFSETQ. This CDR3 has 12 amino acids. V lost 0 bases and J lost 8, with 8 bases in between. The CDR3 DNA sequence: TGCGCCAGCAGCTTGGATGGGAAAGGCTACACCTTC. Translation gives CASSLDGKGYTF.

This clonotype was picked up many times. V usage is TRBV20-1 and J usage is TRBJ1-1; a weak D match, TRBD1 (5 bases). The V gene's germline CDR1 is DFQATT and CDR2 SNEGSKA (reference sequence). Trimming cost V 6 bases and J 0 bases, with 8 bases left between them. The length of the CDR3 is 12 residues. The DNA of the CDR3 is TGCAGTGCGAGGGGAGTGAACACTGAAGCTTTCTTT. Encoded protein: CSARGVNTEAFF.

This clonotype was observed at least ten times. The V and J genes are TRBV27 and TRBJ2-5; weak D call: TRBD1 (6 bases). The CDR3 sequence is 15 residues long. From germline, CDR1 is MNHEY and CDR2 SMNVEV (reference sequence). The V end was cut by 0 bases, the J end by 5 bases, with 13 bases between. The CDR3 bases are TGTGCCAGCAGTTTATCGGCACAGGGTGGGGAGACCCAGTACTTC. This translates into CASSLSAQGGETQYF.

This clonotype was counted at least ten times. The V and J genes are TRBV5-5 and TRBJ2-7; D is possibly TRBD2 (6 bases). CDR1 and CDR2 from the germline V gene are SGHKS and YYEKEE (reference sequence). This CDR3 spans 14 amino acids. The V end was cut by 0 bases, the J end by 5 bases, with 12 bases between. CDR3 sequence reads: CASSLDPGRDEQYF. In nucleotides, the CDR3 is TGTGCCAGCAGCTTGGACCCCGGGAGAGACGAGCAGTACTTC. Full variable domain (outside the CDR3, taken from reference TRBV5-5 and TRBJ2-7): DAGVTQSPTHLIKTRGQQVTLRCSPISGHKSVSWYQQVLGQGPQFIFQYYEKEERGRGNFPDRFSARQFPNYSSELNVNALLLGDSALYLCASSLDPGRDEQYFGPGTRLTVT.

In this sample, this clonotype turned up many times. The rearrangement joins TRBV28 to TRBJ2-5; D is undetermined. This CDR3 spans 12 amino acids. V lost 3 bases to trimming and J lost 5 bases, with 7 bases between them. Per germline, CDR1 MDHEN and CDR2 SYDVKM. In DNA form, the CDR3 reads TGTGCCAGCAGTTTGAACGGGGAGACCCAGTACTTC. Encoded protein: CASSLNGETQYF.

In this sample, this clonotype turned up a few times. This chain joins TRBV5-1 and TRBJ2-5; maybe TRBD1 (6 bases). The CDR3 extends over 14 amino acids. With 3 bases removed from V and 5 bases from J, the gap between germline ends came to 14 bases. Germline CDR1 SGHRS, CDR2 YFSETQ. The chain's CDR3 is CASSSGTPGETQYF. The CDR3 DNA sequence: TGCGCCAGCAGCTCTGGGACACCCGGGGAGACCCAGTACTTC.

Many counts were recorded for this clonotype. The V and J genes are TRBV12-3 or TRBV12-4 and TRBJ2-3; D might be TRBD2 (5 bases). Trimming shortened V by 4 bases and J by 5 bases, and 10 bases separated the two germline ends. The CDR3 has 13 residues. CDR3 DNA: TGTGCCAGCAGTTCCGCCGGGGTAGATACGCAGTATTTT. Translation gives CASSSAGVDTQYF.

This clonotype is labeled medium-sized. The J gene is TRBJ1-2, the V gene TRBV14; TRBD1 might be the D (5 bases). Germline CDR1 and CDR2: SGHDN and FVKESK. Trimming left V 0 bases short and J 3 bases short, with 11 bases between. The CDR3 runs to 15 residues. CDR3 nucleotides: TGTGCCAGCAGCCAAGATGCCGACAGATACTATGGCTACACCTTC. Translated, it gives CASSQDADRYYGYTF.

This clonotype was seen ten or more times. This chain links TRBV5-4 with TRBJ1-1; D remains ambiguous. The CDR3 extends over 13 amino acids. Germline-derived CDR1 and CDR2 are SGHNT and YYREEE (reference sequence). V lost 0 bases and J 0 bases, leaving 3 bases between the germline ends. CDR3 protein: CASSLGVNTEAFF. In DNA, the CDR3 is TGTGCCAGCAGCTTGGGAGTGAACACTGAAGCTTTCTTT.

This clonotype came up many times. As DNA, the CDR3 is TGTGCCAGCAGCACTAGACAGGGATCCCACGAGCAGTACTTC. This translates into CASSTRQGSHEQYF. The chain joins TRBV7-2 to TRBJ2-7, with TRBD1 identical over 7 bases. In germline, CDR1 is SGHTA, CDR2 FQGNSA. This CDR3 spans 14 amino acids. With 5 bases clipped from V and 5 bases from J, the junction kept 9 bases outside the gene matches.

This clonotype was seen ten or more times. This chain uses TRBV6-6 with TRBJ1-5; D gene unclear. Germline-derived CDR1 and CDR2 are MNHNY and SVGAGI (reference sequence). V lost 6 bases and J 9 bases, leaving 9 bases between the germline ends. The CDR3 totals 11 residues. In nucleotides, the CDR3 is TGTGCCAGCAGGACCCTTGGGCCCCAGCATTTT. The encoded protein is CASRTLGPQHF.

Remarks on this clonotype: This sequence may be a read error, since a much larger clone differs from it by one base. The chain couples TRBV6-2 or TRBV6-3 to TRBJ2-7; D call uncertain. The germline V gene has CDR1 MNHEY and CDR2 SVGEGT. With 7 bases removed from V and 0 bases from J, the gap between germline ends came to 13 bases. The CDR3 is 14 amino acids. The CDR3 sequence is CASNRTVGSYEQYF. DNA for the CDR3: TGTGCCAGCAACCGAACGGTGGGCTCCTACGAGCAGTACTTC.

This clonotype was recorded many times. The chain employs TRBV12-3 or TRBV12-4 and TRBJ2-1; D ambiguous. CDR3 size: 13 residues. V was shortened by 2 bases and J by 10 bases, with 12 bases between the two germline ends. In DNA, the CDR3 is TGTGCCAGCAGTTTAAGTGTGCACCCCGAGCAGTTCTTC. This codes for CASSLSVHPEQFF.

This clonotype was counted ten times or more. The genes are TRBV18 and TRBJ2-3; D is perhaps TRBD2 (6 bases). CDR1 KGHSH and CDR2 LQKENI come from the germline V gene. V lost 1 base and J 2 bases, leaving 10 bases between the germline ends. The CDR3 is 15 residues long. The CDR3, as DNA: TGTGCCAGCTCACCACGGGCGGGGTCCACAGATACGCAGTATTTT. This gives the protein CASSPRAGSTDTQYF.

This clonotype was seen many times. The rearrangement links TRBV29-1 to TRBJ1-1; D unresolved. V dropped 5 bases and J dropped 0 bases, with 10 bases sitting between them. The CDR3 is 13 amino acids. CDR1 and CDR2 from the germline V gene are SQVTM and ANQGSEA. Here the CDR3 reads CSVSSALNTEAFF. The CDR3 DNA follows: TGCAGCGTTTCGTCGGCCCTGAACACTGAAGCTTTCTTT.